A selection of T cell receptor beta chains follows, all from one sample in a study of T-cell reconstitution after alpha-beta-depleted transplantation in children. TCRdb recomputed calls from the PCR reads with MiXCR, one row per CDR3 protein. The data hold about 980,000 distinct CDR3 sequences, with about 29% observed a single time. This material consisted of PBMCs, mostly from graft donor cells, taken 360 days after TCRalphabeta/CD19-depleted stem cell transplant. The receptors were sampled from a boy under two years old who had a stem cell transplant for SCID, so the T cells may come from the graft donor. The CDR3 runs from the conserved cysteine through the conserved F or W. D genes are given only for firm matches. Clone size, where shown, is once, few, many, or a class for clones that have expanded.

j_call d_call v_call clone_size cdr3_aa cdr3_nt
TRBJ2-3 TRBD2 TRBV5-1 few CASSLAALAGTDTQYF TGCGCCAGCAGCTTGGCCGCACTAGCGGGCACAGATACGCAGTATTTT
TRBJ2-5 . TRBV29-1 few CSVSTSVETQYF TGCAGCGTCTCTACTAGTGTGGAGACCCAGTACTTC
TRBJ2-3 . TRBV10-1 many CASSDGSGVNTDTQYF TGCGCCAGCAGTGACGGCTCCGGGGTTAACACAGATACGCAGTATTTT
TRBJ2-1 . TRBV6-1 . CASSRLKGPSYNEQFF TGTGCCAGCAGTAGGTTAAAGGGGCCCTCCTACAATGAGCAGTTCTTC
TRBJ2-3 . TRBV4-1 few CASSQAPTGGTDTQYF TGCGCCAGCAGCCAAGCCCCCACGGGGGGCACAGATACGCAGTATTTT
TRBJ2-7 . TRBV4-2 . CASSLTTENYEQYF TGTGCCAGCAGCCTGACGACAGAGAACTACGAGCAGTACTTC
TRBJ2-3 TRBD2 TRBV2 . CASSRERGTQYF TGTGCCAGCAGTCGTGAGCGGGGTACGCAGTATTTT
TRBJ1-2 . TRBV12-3/TRBV12-4 few CASSSGTYNYGYTF TGTGCCAGCAGTTCGGGCACCTATAACTATGGCTACACCTTC
TRBJ2-1 TRBD2 TRBV20-1 . CSATQLAGAYNEQFF TGCAGTGCAACCCAACTAGCGGGGGCCTACAATGAGCAGTTCTTC
TRBJ2-3 . TRBV24-1 few CATSDSRSTDTQYF TGTGCCACCAGTGATTCCAGGAGCACAGATACGCAGTATTTT
TRBJ2-3 TRBD2 TRBV2 . CASSGAGGRDTQYF TGTGCCAGCAGTGGAGCGGGGGGCAGGGATACGCAGTATTTT
TRBJ2-7 . TRBV10-2 . CASSEGVPYEQYF TGCGCCAGCAGTGAGGGGGTGCCCTACGAGCAGTACTTC
TRBJ1-2 . TRBV29-1 . CRPGGYGDNYGYTF TGCAGACCGGGGGGATACGGAGATAACTATGGCTACACCTTC
TRBJ2-6 . TRBV6-5 . CASSYSVHYSGANVLTF TGTGCCAGCAGTTACTCGGTCCACTATTCTGGGGCCAACGTCCTGACTTTC
TRBJ2-3 . TRBV11-2 . CASPERGLSTDTQYF TGTGCCAGCCCCGAGAGGGGGTTAAGCACAGATACGCAGTATTTT
TRBJ2-7 TRBD1 TRBV29-1 few CSVVTRDSDFYEQYF TGCAGCGTTGTCACCCGGGACAGTGACTTCTACGAGCAGTACTTC
TRBJ2-2 . TRBV7-7 . CASSVHHTGELFF TGTGCCAGCAGTGTCCACCACACCGGGGAGCTGTTTTTT
TRBJ2-3 . TRBV7-2 few CASSSQYTDTQYF TGTGCCAGCAGCTCCCAATACACAGATACGCAGTATTTT
TRBJ1-2 TRBD1 TRBV29-1 . CSVETHRGVEGYTF TGCAGCGTTGAAACCCACAGGGGAGTTGAGGGCTACACCTTC
TRBJ1-4 . TRBV5-1 . CSSGQTGYNEKLFF TGCTCCAGCGGCCAAACAGGATACAATGAAAAACTGTTTTTT
TRBJ2-1 . TRBV7-2 few CASSLRAGSPYNEQFF TGTGCCAGCAGCTTACGGGCGGGGTCCCCCTACAATGAGCAGTTCTTC
TRBJ2-1 TRBD1 TRBV9 many CASSVSPDRGFNNEQFF TGTGCCAGCAGCGTCTCCCCGGACAGGGGGTTCAACAATGAGCAGTTCTTC
TRBJ2-5 TRBD2 TRBV7-6 . CASPTLPGGGQETQYF TGTGCCAGCCCGACCCTTCCCGGCGGGGGACAAGAGACCCAGTACTTC
TRBJ2-7 TRBD1 TRBV14 . CASSPTKTGEVRNEQYF TGTGCCAGCAGCCCCACGAAGACAGGGGAAGTGAGAAACGAGCAGTACTTC
TRBJ1-1 . TRBV18 . CASSPLGSRATEAFF TGTGCCAGCTCACCTTTGGGCTCTCGCGCCACTGAAGCTTTCTTT
TRBJ1-2 . TRBV28 few CASSLRGLLYGYTF TGTGCCAGCAGTTTGAGGGGACTACTCTATGGCTACACCTTC
TRBJ2-3 TRBD2 TRBV9 . CASSVPSGGITDTQYF TGTGCCAGCAGCGTTCCTAGCGGGGGGATCACAGATACGCAGTATTTT
TRBJ2-6 . TRBV11-2 few CASSLDGRVSGANVLTF TGTGCCAGCAGCTTAGACGGCCGTGTCTCTGGGGCCAACGTCCTGACTTTC
TRBJ2-6 . TRBV11-1 few CASSYFPPGANVLTF TGTGCCAGCAGTTATTTCCCGCCTGGGGCCAACGTCCTGACTTTC
TRBJ2-7 TRBD2 TRBV7-4 . CASSLETTSGGIYEQYF TGTGCCAGCAGCTTAGAAACGACTAGCGGGGGGATCTACGAGCAGTACTTC
TRBJ2-7 TRBD2 TRBV5-1 . CASSLGQAGGEQYF TGCGCCAGCAGCTTGGGACAGGCGGGGGGCGAGCAGTACTTC
TRBJ2-7 . TRBV12-3/TRBV12-4 . CASGITDRPTYEQYF TGTGCCAGCGGTATAACTGACCGACCTACCTACGAGCAGTACTTC
TRBJ2-1 . TRBV28 . CASSFFYNEQFF TGTGCCAGCAGTTTTTTCTACAATGAGCAGTTCTTC
TRBJ2-2 . TRBV5-1 few CASSPVGGVPGELFF TGCGCCAGCAGTCCCGTCGGGGGTGTCCCCGGGGAGCTGTTTTTT
TRBJ2-7 . TRBV7-9 few CASSSNREAIYEQYF TGTGCCAGCAGCTCAAACAGGGAGGCGATTTACGAGCAGTACTTC
TRBJ2-3 . TRBV28 few CASSLPPTPQYF TGTGCCAGCAGTTTGCCCCCGACGCCGCAGTATTTT
TRBJ2-3 TRBD2 TRBV7-6 . CASSPWLAGTDTQYF TGTGCCAGCAGCCCATGGCTAGCGGGCACAGATACGCAGTATTTT
TRBJ2-3 TRBD2 TRBV9 few CASSHLAGGGFTDTQYF TGTGCCAGCAGCCACCTAGCGGGGGGGGGATTCACAGATACGCAGTATTTT
TRBJ1-2 . TRBV7-8 . CASSSDSSYGYTF TGTGCCAGCAGCTCGGACAGTTCCTATGGCTACACCTTC